This note documents a single T cell receptor (beta chain) sequence. These data originate in a study of blood T cell repertoires in COVID-19. Study at large: Samples of COVID-19 (acute and convalescent) were obtained from the United States, Italy and Spain. In each case, the material was cDNA or gDNA derived from T cells, B-cell-depleted T cells, or PBMCs.

While infection was still active, Seattle patients were enrolled and then followed longitudinally. Per germline, CDR1 KGHSH and CDR2 LQKENI. Unmatched junction bases numbered 7, after V lost 1 base and J lost 6 bases. The CDR3 runs 16 residues. In the source study's methods: It was from reference gene primer amplification that nucleated cell counts were estimated. The table came from immunoSEQ multiplex PCR; TCRdb's copy has only in-frame clones and leaves some out. The DNA gave D and trimming, while V, J and clone size come from that table. The sample yields 330,000 or so clones, about 92% seen once.

The J gene is TRBJ2-2, the V gene TRBV18; 8 nucleotides agree with TRBD1. The TCR sequence derives from a woman aged 55-69 years with COVID-19, enrolled during active disease. The source material was peripheral blood. This CDR3 reads CASSPLQQGAAGELFF. In DNA form, the CDR3 reads TGTGCCAGCTCACCACTTCAGCAGGGGGCGGCCGGGGAGCTGTTTTTT.